This passage covers 9 T cell receptor beta chains from one sample sequenced in a study of blood T cells in healthy people across ages. Through a sample-barcoded 5' primer and a J-beta primer mix, a second PCR was run for 7 to 11 cycles. TCRdb itself ran the 5' RACE reads through MiXCR, one entry per CDR3 protein. The table shows 550,000 to 800,000 distinct CDR3 sequences, with roughly 21% occurring only once. The specimen sequenced was blood. All receptors come from a man aged 65 to 85 in good health.

This clonotype was seen a handful of times. One end of the junction is discordant with germline, which a read error may explain. The rearrangement uses TRBV5-1 and TRBJ1-4, with unresolved D. CDR1 SGHRS and CDR2 YFSETQ come from the germline V gene. CDR3 length: 14 residues. The CDR3 DNA reads TGCGCCAGCAGCTTGAACAGCCTTGGGGAAAAACCGTTTTTT. As protein: CASSLNSLGEKPFF.

This clonotype appeared a few times. V usage is TRBV10-3 and J usage is TRBJ1-4; possible D gene TRBD1, 5 bases. The CDR3 covers 14 residues. Trimming took 2 bases from V and 6 from J, leaving 10 bases between them. Germline CDR1 reads ENHRY; CDR2 reads SYGVKD. The CDR3 DNA sequence: TGTGCCATCAGTGAGCAGGGCCCGGATGAAAAACTGTTTTTT. Translated: CAISEQGPDEKLFF.

V is TRBV2 and J is TRBJ2-5; 7 nucleotides align to TRBD2. The better agreement between TRBJ2-7 and the DNA end casts doubt on the J call. The CDR3 totals 14 residues. Germline V gene sequence: CDR1 SNHLY, CDR2 FYNNEI. The CDR3 bases are TGTGCCAGCAGGCGGCGGGAGTCTTTCGGCGAGCAGTACTTC. Its protein product is CASRRRESFGEQYF.

This clonotype came up a few times. The chain couples TRBV5-1 to TRBJ2-1, with 7 positions matching TRBD2. The CDR3 loop spans 16 amino acids. Trimming removed 2 bases from V and 2 bases from J; junction bases left unmatched: 7. CDR1 SGHRS and CDR2 YFSETQ come from the germline V gene. The CDR3 DNA reads as TGCGCCAGCAGCTTCCCCTTAGCGGGCCCCTACAATGAGCAGTTCTTC. Protein sequence: CASSFPLAGPYNEQFF.

This CDR3 reads CASSLGGASIYGYTF. The CDR3, as DNA: TGTGCCAGCAGCTTGGGGGGGGCCTCTATCTATGGCTACACCTTC. The rearrangement joins TRBV5-6 to TRBJ1-2; maybe TRBD1 (6 bases). V was trimmed by 0 bases and J by 4 bases, leaving 13 bases between them. The CDR3 runs to 15 residues. CDR1 is SGHDT and CDR2 is YYEEEE in the germline V gene.

This clonotype was picked up a small number of times. V and J are TRBV6-1 and TRBJ1-1; 8 positions match TRBD1. Germline V CDR1 and CDR2: MNHNS, SASEGT. V gave up 5 bases and J gave up 3 bases; unmatched junction bases: 5. This CDR3 spans 14 amino acids. Here the CDR3 DNA reads TGTGCCAGCAGTACACAGGGGGATTACACTGAAGCTTTCTTT. Protein sequence: CASSTQGDYTEAFF.

V usage is TRBV10-3 and J usage is TRBJ2-1; the match to TRBD1 covers 8 bases. V lost 3 bases, J lost 0 bases, and 4 bases stayed unmatched. The CDR3 sequence is 16 residues long. Germline CDR1 reads ENHRY; CDR2 reads SYGVKD. The CDR3 reads CAISERQGSSYNEQFF. CDR3 nucleotides: TGTGCCATCAGTGAACGACAGGGGAGCTCCTACAATGAGCAGTTCTTC.

This clonotype occurred a few times. This chain uses TRBV3-1 with TRBJ2-4; 8 nucleotides agree with TRBD1. Germline trimming cut 0 bases from V and 2 bases from J; bases unmatched to any gene: 6. The germline V gene encodes CDR1 LGHDT and CDR2 YNNKEL (reference sequence). The CDR3 consists of 17 residues. The CDR3 nucleotides read TGTGCCAGCAGCCAAGATCTGGACAGGGTGTCCAAAAACATTCAGTACTTC. It yields the protein CASSQDLDRVSKNIQYF.

This clonotype was recorded a few times. The chain links TRBV28 to TRBJ1-1; perhaps TRBD1 as D (6 bases). The CDR3 is made up of 13 amino acids. Trimming stripped 3 bases from V and 3 bases from J, with 8 bases between. CDR1 and CDR2 from the germline V gene are MDHEN and SYDVKM. CDR3 protein: CASSFYRDTEAFF. CDR3 coding DNA: TGTGCCAGCAGTTTTTACAGGGACACTGAAGCTTTCTTT.